This is a list of T cell receptor beta chains from one sample in a study of post-analysis software for immune sequencing data. TCRdb used MiXCR to reprocess the PCR reads, holding one entry per CDR3 protein. This table holds hundreds of thousands of distinct CDR3 sequences, roughly 47% found once. The specimen was blood. The source of these receptors is a girl aged 10-17 years with multiple sclerosis. The conserved cysteine and the conserved F or W are not part of the CDR3 here. Size tells how often a clone was seen (once, few, many) or the class of an expanded clone, and some rows leave it out.

clone size: NA
V gene: TRBV7-9
CDR3 protein: ASSQLGQGANPYEQY

clone size: few
V gene: TRBV9
CDR3 protein: ASSGLNGYT

clone size: few
V gene: TRBV5-1
CDR3 protein: ASSLVLGEGEQF

clone size: many
V gene: TRBV27
CDR3 protein: ASSPGPPYEQY

clone size: many
V gene: TRBV5-1
CDR3 protein: ASSQGQTYEQY

clone size: NA
V gene: TRBV20-1
CDR3 protein: SASRDPISPLH

clone size: NA
V gene: TRBV20-1
CDR3 protein: SARRSTYEQY

clone size: NA
V gene: TRBV7-2
CDR3 protein: ASRWTTDTGELF

clone size: few
V gene: TRBV18
CDR3 protein: ASSPLSSGYT

clone size: few
V gene: TRBV27
CDR3 protein: ASSYSRTSGSWYEQF

clone size: NA
V gene: TRBV5-6
CDR3 protein: ASSLLGDRGNQPQH

clone size: few
V gene: TRBV9
CDR3 protein: ASSVGGGADTQY

clone size: NA
V gene: TRBV18
CDR3 protein: ASSPLGGPSSYEQY

clone size: NA
V gene: TRBV6-1
CDR3 protein: ASSLQVSSYNEQF

clone size: few
V gene: TRBV20-1
CDR3 protein: SARIFPRTGGTDTQY

clone size: NA
V gene: TRBV12-3/TRBV12-4
CDR3 protein: ASRAGTGGVIAF

clone size: NA
V gene: TRBV7-9
CDR3 protein: ASSFHRGLSYNEQF

clone size: NA
V gene: TRBV7-2
CDR3 protein: ASISSGTYNEQF

clone size: NA
V gene: TRBV6-6
CDR3 protein: ASSTPGAQPQH

clone size: NA
V gene: TRBV12-3/TRBV12-4
CDR3 protein: ASSDRGRPYEQY

clone size: NA
V gene: TRBV6-1
CDR3 protein: ASSAPTGVSGYT

clone size: NA
V gene: TRBV4-1
CDR3 protein: ASSSRGASGGDEQY

clone size: few
V gene: TRBV6-6
CDR3 protein: ASSPPRGWEQF

clone size: few
V gene: TRBV10-3
CDR3 protein: AISEGQGVDEAF

clone size: NA
V gene: TRBV20-1
CDR3 protein: SAATEGGGSTYEQY

clone size: NA
V gene: TRBV6-2/TRBV6-3
CDR3 protein: AIQRGNSPLH

clone size: NA
V gene: TRBV5-1
CDR3 protein: ASSYLLSGGTDTQY

clone size: NA
V gene: TRBV6-1
CDR3 protein: ASRWPRENTDTQY